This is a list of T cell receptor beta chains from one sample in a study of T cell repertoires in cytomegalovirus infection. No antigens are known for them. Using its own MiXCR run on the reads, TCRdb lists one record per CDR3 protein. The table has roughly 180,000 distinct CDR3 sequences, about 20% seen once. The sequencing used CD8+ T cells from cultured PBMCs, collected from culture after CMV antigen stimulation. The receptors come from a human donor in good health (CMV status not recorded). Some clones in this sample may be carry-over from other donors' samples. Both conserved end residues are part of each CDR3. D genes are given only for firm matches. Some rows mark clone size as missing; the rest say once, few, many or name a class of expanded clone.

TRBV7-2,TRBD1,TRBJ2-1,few,TGTGCCAGCAGTCCGGGACAGACCCTCTACAATGAGCAGTTCTTC,CASSPGQTLYNEQFF
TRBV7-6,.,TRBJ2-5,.,TGTGCCAGCAGCTTAGCTTCCCAAGAGACCCAGTACTTC,CASSLASQETQYF
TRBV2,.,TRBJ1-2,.,TGTGCCAGGGGGGACTACACCTTC,CARGDYTF
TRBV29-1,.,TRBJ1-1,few,TGCAGCTTGACCCTAGGGACTGAAGCTTTCTTT,CSLTLGTEAFF
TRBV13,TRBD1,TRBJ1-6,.,TGTGCCAGCAGCTTAGGAGGGGGCGGATCACCCCTCCACTTT,CASSLGGGGSPLHF
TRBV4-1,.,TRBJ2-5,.,TGCGCCAGCAGCCAAGCGGGCGGGCAAGAGACCCAGTACTTC,CASSQAGGQETQYF
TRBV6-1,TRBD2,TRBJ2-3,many,TGTGCCAGCAGTGAACTAGCGGGGGCCACAGATACGCAGTATTTT,CASSELAGATDTQYF
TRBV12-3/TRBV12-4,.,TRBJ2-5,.,TGTGCCAGCAGTCCCCTGACAGTGCAAGAGACCCTGTACTTC,CASSPLTVQETLYF
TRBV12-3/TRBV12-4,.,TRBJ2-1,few,TGTGCCAGCATAGAGAAGGGGGGGGGGATTTACAATGAGCAGTTCTTC,CASIEKGGGIYNEQFF
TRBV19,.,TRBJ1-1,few,TGTGCCAGTAGTCTACATGTGAACACTGAAGCTTTCTTT,CASSLHVNTEAFF
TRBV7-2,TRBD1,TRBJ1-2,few,TGTGCCAGCAGCTTAAACAGGGGGCTTAACTATGGCTACACCTTC,CASSLNRGLNYGYTF
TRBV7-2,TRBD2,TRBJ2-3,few,TGTGCCAGCAGCTTCCGGACTAGCGGGGTCTATTTCACAGATACGCAGTATTTT,CASSFRTSGVYFTDTQYF
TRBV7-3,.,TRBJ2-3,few,TGTGCCAGCAGCCTCCCAGGGGACACAGATACGCAGTATTTT,CASSLPGDTDTQYF
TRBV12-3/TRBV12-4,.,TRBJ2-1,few,TGTGCCAGCGGTAAGGGGGGCAATGAGCAGTTCTTC,CASGKGGNEQFF
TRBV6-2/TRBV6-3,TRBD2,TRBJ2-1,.,TGTGCCAGCAGGACTAGCGGGACCCATGAGCAGTTCTTC,CASRTSGTHEQFF
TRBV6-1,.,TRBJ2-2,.,TGTGCCAGCAGTGAAGCGCCAATGAGGAACACCGGGGAGCTGTTTTTT,CASSEAPMRNTGELFF
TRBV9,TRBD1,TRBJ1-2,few,TGTGCCAGCAGCGGACCTCGGACAGGACTTAACTATGGCTACACCTTC,CASSGPRTGLNYGYTF
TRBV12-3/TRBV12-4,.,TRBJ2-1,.,TGTGCCAGCAGTTTAGGCCTAGCCGGGAATGAGCAGTTCTTC,CASSLGLAGNEQFF
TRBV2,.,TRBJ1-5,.,TGTGCCAGCAGTGAAGCTGTGGGGTCCTTCAATCAGCCCCAGCATTTT,CASSEAVGSFNQPQHF
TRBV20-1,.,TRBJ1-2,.,TGCAGTGCTAGAGTAGGAGGGGGTCCTCCGAATCGCCCGGAAATTGGCTATGGCTACACCTTC,CSARVGGGPPNRPEIGYGYTF
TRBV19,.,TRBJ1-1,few,TGTGCCAGTAGTATAAACCACGGGATCACTGAAGCTTTCTTT,CASSINHGITEAFF
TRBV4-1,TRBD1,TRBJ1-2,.,TGCGCCAGCAGCCAAGAGCCAAGGGACAGGGCTTTATATGGCTACACCTTC,CASSQEPRDRALYGYTF
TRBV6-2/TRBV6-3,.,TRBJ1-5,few,TGTGCCAGCAGTTGGGGTTTAAGCAATCAGCCCCAGCATTTT,CASSWGLSNQPQHF
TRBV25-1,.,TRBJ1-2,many,TGTGCCAGCTCGATAGGGACTTCCTATGGCTACACCTTC,CASSIGTSYGYTF
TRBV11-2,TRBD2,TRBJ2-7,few,TGTGCCAGCAGCTTAGGCCAGCGGGGACTCTCCTACGAGCAGTACTTC,CASSLGQRGLSYEQYF
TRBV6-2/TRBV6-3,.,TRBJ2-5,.,TGTGCCAGCAGTTACTCAGGGCCCGGGGAGACCCAGTACTTC,CASSYSGPGETQYF
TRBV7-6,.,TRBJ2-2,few,TGTGCCAGCAGCTCAGAGAGAGGGTCGAACACCGGGGAGCTGTTTTTT,CASSSERGSNTGELFF
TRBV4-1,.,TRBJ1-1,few,TGCGCCAGCAGCCAAGCCCCCGGGGGCATTACTGAAGCTTTCTTT,CASSQAPGGITEAFF
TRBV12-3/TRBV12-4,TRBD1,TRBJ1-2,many,TGTGCCAGCAGTTTAAAACAGGGGTCCGGCTACACCTTC,CASSLKQGSGYTF
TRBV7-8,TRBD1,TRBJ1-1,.,TGTGCCAGCAGCCGGACAGGGCGAAGGACTGAAGCTTTCTTT,CASSRTGRRTEAFF
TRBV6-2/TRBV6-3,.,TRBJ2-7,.,TGTGCCAGCAGTCCCTCGATGGGGAACGAGCAGTACTTC,CASSPSMGNEQYF
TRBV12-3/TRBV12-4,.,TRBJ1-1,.,TGTGCCAGCAGCATCAGACCGAACACTGAAGCTTTCTTT,CASSIRPNTEAFF
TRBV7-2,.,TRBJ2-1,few,TGTGCCAGCAGCTTAGGATGGGGGGCCAATGAGCAGTTCTTC,CASSLGWGANEQFF
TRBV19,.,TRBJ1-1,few,TGTGCCAGTAGTATGGGCGGCTCTTACCTGAACACTGAAGCTTTCTTT,CASSMGGSYLNTEAFF
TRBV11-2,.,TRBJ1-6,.,TGTGCCAGCAGCTTGGGGCCTGGGTCGACTTCACCCCTCCACTTT,CASSLGPGSTSPLHF
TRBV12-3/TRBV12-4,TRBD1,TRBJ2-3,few,TGTGCCAGCAGGATGGACAGGGGGCAGCATACGCAGTATTTT,CASRMDRGQHTQYF
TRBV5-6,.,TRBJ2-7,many,TGTGCCAGCAGCATGGGAGACAGCTCCTACGAGCAGTACTTC,CASSMGDSSYEQYF
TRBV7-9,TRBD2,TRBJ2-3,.,TGTGCCAGCAGCCTCCTAGCGGGGGACGTTGATACGCAGTATTTT,CASSLLAGDVDTQYF
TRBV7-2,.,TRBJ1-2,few,TGTGCCAGCAGCTTAGATGGGGGGTACGGCTATGGCTACACCTTC,CASSLDGGYGYGYTF
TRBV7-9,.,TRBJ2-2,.,TGTGCCAGCAGCATTACAGGGAACACCGGGGAGCTGTTTTTT,CASSITGNTGELFF
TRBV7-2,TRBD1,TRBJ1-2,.,TGTGCCAGCAGCTCCTCCGGGACAGGGGATAACTATGGCTACACCTTC,CASSSSGTGDNYGYTF
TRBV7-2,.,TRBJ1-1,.,TGTGCCAGCAGCTCACGAGGAGGGGTGAACACTGAAGCTTTCTTT,CASSSRGGVNTEAFF
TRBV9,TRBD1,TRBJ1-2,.,TGTGCCAGCAGCGTAGGCGGGACAGGGCCTAACTATGGCTACACCTTC,CASSVGGTGPNYGYTF
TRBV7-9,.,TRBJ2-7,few,TGTGCCAGCAGCTTACCTACAGGTTCACAGGCCGAGCAGTACTTC,CASSLPTGSQAEQYF
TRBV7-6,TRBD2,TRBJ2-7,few,TGTGCCAGCAGCTTAGAGGCTAGCGGGTACTCTTACGAGCAGTACTTC,CASSLEASGYSYEQYF
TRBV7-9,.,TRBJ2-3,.,TGTGCCAGCAGCCCCCGCGGGCAGGGAGACCTCCGAGATACGCAGTATTTT,CASSPRGQGDLRDTQYF
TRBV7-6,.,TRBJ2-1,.,TGTGCCAGCAGCCCATACCAGATAGGACACTCCTACAATGAGCAGTTCTTC,CASSPYQIGHSYNEQFF
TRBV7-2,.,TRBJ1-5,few,TGTGCCAGCAGCTTCACCCCGTCCCGCAACCAGCCCCAGCATTTT,CASSFTPSRNQPQHF
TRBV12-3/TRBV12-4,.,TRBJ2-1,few,TGTGCCAGCAGCCGCCCTAGGGGGAATGAGCAGTTCTTC,CASSRPRGNEQFF